These 24 T cell receptor beta chains were all obtained from the same sample, sequenced in a study of blood T cells in healthy people across ages (dated by TCRdb to about 2015). Library preparation employed 5' RACE. Sequencing was performed on an Illumina HiSeq 2500. The second PCR ran for about 6 to 12 cycles and used a J-beta primer mix along with a sample-barcoded 5' primer. The raw public reads went through TCRdb reprocessing: fastp at Q25, MiXCR clone calling, in-frame beta chains kept. Identical CDR3 protein sequences are pooled into one entry, listed with their most common genes and DNA. Recorded for this sample are over 1.5 million distinct CDR3 sequences; roughly 49% of them occurred a single time. The ten largest make up about 2.1% of the sample. The material sequenced was blood. The source of these receptors is a woman in her thirties or forties in good health.

The genes are TRBV7-2 and TRBJ2-5, with TRBD2 matching over 12 bases. V trimming: 6 bases; J trimming: 2 bases; junction bases outside the gene matches: 4. CDR1 and CDR2 (germline): SGHTA, FQGNSA. The CDR3 extends over 15 amino acids. The CDR3 coding sequence is TGTGCCAGCAGGATACTAGCGGGGGGTCAAGAGACCCAGTACTTC. Translated, it gives CASRILAGGQETQYF.

This clonotype was picked up a small number of times. This rearrangement joins TRBV15 to TRBJ2-5; D call uncertain. The CDR3 sequence is 15 residues long. CDR1 is LNHNV, CDR2 YYDKDF, per germline (reference sequence). Trimming cost V 0 bases and J 1 base, with 9 bases left between them. CDR3 in DNA: TGTGCCACCAGCAGAGACCGGCCGAGCCAAGAGACCCAGTACTTC. Translating it yields CATSRDRPSQETQYF.

This clonotype was found a few times. J is TRBJ2-5 and V is TRBV5-6; 9 nucleotides match TRBD1. Matching the DNA end better, TRBJ2-7 makes the J call doubtful. The CDR3 has 16 residues. CDR1 is SGHDT and CDR2 is YYEEEE in the germline V gene. The chain's CDR3 is CASSLAVRTGDGEQYF. CDR3 nucleotide sequence: TGTGCCAGCAGCTTGGCCGTTCGGACAGGGGACGGCGAGCAGTACTTC.

The rearrangement links TRBV29-1 to TRBJ2-3; TRBD1 matches at 8 bases. J gave up 4 bases and V 2 bases, and 5 bases lay outside the gene matches. Germline lookup yields CDR1 SQVTM and CDR2 ANQGSEA. The CDR3 sequence is 14 residues long. The CDR3 coding sequence is TGCAGCGTTGAAAGGGGACAGGCAGCAGATACGCAGTATTTT. Its protein is CSVERGQAADTQYF.

This clonotype turned up a few times. This chain uses TRBV10-3 with TRBJ2-7; weak D call: TRBD1 (5 bases). The CDR3 has 14 residues. CDR1 and CDR2 (germline): ENHRY, SYGVKD. Trimming took 2 bases from V and 2 from J, leaving 10 bases between them. The CDR3 loop is CAISEVLGAYEQYF. The CDR3 DNA reads as TGTGCCATCAGTGAGGTATTAGGGGCCTACGAGCAGTACTTC.

This clonotype has more than one count but fewer than ten. The chain joins TRBV20-1 to TRBJ1-2; 12 positions agree with TRBD1. CDR3 size: 14 residues. The J segment lost 6 bases and the V segment lost 6 bases, leaving 8 bases of the junction unmatched. Germline-derived CDR1 and CDR2 are DFQATT and SNEGSKA (reference sequence). In DNA form, the CDR3 reads TGCAGTGCAAACCGGGACAGGGGGCCTAATGGCTACACCTTC. The encoded protein is CSANRDRGPNGYTF.

The chain uses TRBV7-2 and TRBJ1-4, with TRBD1 identical over 9 bases. This CDR3 contains 14 residues. J gave up 14 bases and V 4 bases, and 11 bases lay outside the gene matches. In germline, CDR1 is SGHTA, CDR2 FQGNSA. Here the CDR3 reads CASSYITPGQGLFF. The DNA for the CDR3 is TGTGCCAGCAGCTACATCACTCCGGGACAGGGCCTGTTTTTT.

The chain is built from TRBV7-3 and TRBJ2-3, with D unresolved. The CDR3 runs 15 residues. The V gene lost 0 bases and the J gene lost 3 bases, with 10 bases spanning the gap. The germline CDR1 and CDR2 sequences are SGHTA and FQGTGA. This chain's CDR3 is CASSLTSYPTDTQYF. In nucleotides, the CDR3 is TGTGCCAGCAGCTTAACGAGTTATCCGACAGATACGCAGTATTTT. Complete variable domain (other parts from reference TRBV7-3 and TRBJ2-3): GAGVSQTPSNKVTEKGKYVELRCDPISGHTALYWYRQSLGQGPEFLIYFQGTGAADDSGLPNDRFFAVRPEGSVSTLKIQRTERGDSAVYLCASSLTSYPTDTQYFGPGTRLTVL.

The V call is TRBV20-1, the J call TRBJ1-1, with D unclear. The CDR3 is 13 amino acids. Germline CDR1 is DFQATT and CDR2 is SNEGSKA (reference sequence). The V end lost 3 bases, the J end lost 3 bases, and 11 bases lay between the germline ends. CDR3 region: CSASRDSDTEAFF. The CDR3 DNA reads as TGCAGTGCTAGTCGGGATTCGGACACTGAAGCTTTCTTT.

The rearrangement uses TRBV7-3 and TRBJ1-1, with 7 nucleotides matching TRBD1. Germline CDR1 and CDR2: SGHTA and FQGTGA. This CDR3 region has 18 residues. The V gene end was trimmed by 5 bases and the J gene end by 2 bases; junction bases not matched to a gene: 17. The CDR3 region is CASSRFLLRDSSNTEAFF. The DNA for the CDR3 is TGTGCCAGCAGCCGGTTTCTACTTCGGGACAGTTCTAACACTGAAGCTTTCTTT. Full variable domain (missing parts from reference TRBV7-3 and TRBJ1-1): GAGVSQTPSNKVTEKGKYVELRCDPISGHTALYWYRQSLGQGPEFLIYFQGTGAADDSGLPNDRFFAVRPEGSVSTLKIQRTERGDSAVYLCASSRFLLRDSSNTEAFFGQGTRLTVV.

The chain recombines TRBV7-9 with TRBJ1-2, with D perhaps TRBD1 (5 bases). V lost 7 bases and J 2 bases, leaving 11 bases between the germline ends. Germline CDR1 SEHNR, CDR2 FQNEAQ (reference sequence). CDR3 length: 13 amino acids. The DNA of the CDR3 is TGTGCCAGCAAGAGGGGACTAAACTATGGCTACACCTTC. As protein: CASKRGLNYGYTF.

The sample holds a few counts of this clonotype. V usage is TRBV5-1 and J usage is TRBJ2-7; D is uncertain. This CDR3 has 14 amino acids. CDR1 is SGHRS and CDR2 is YFSETQ in the germline V gene. The ends were cut back, 1 base at V and 4 bases at J, with 12 bases in the middle. The DNA of the CDR3 is TGCGCCAGCAGCTTGTTGCCTAGTTCTTACGAGCAGTACTTC. This translates into CASSLLPSSYEQYF. The full variable domain, its missing parts supplied by reference TRBV5-1 and TRBJ2-7, is KAGVTQTPRYLIKTRGQQVTLSCSPISGHRSVSWYQQTPGQGLQFLFEYFSETQRNKGNFPGRFSGRQFSNSRSEMNVSTLELGDSALYLCASSLLPSSYEQYFGPGTRLTVT.

For the CDR3, the DNA is TGTGCCAGCAGCTTAGCCTCGACGGCTTTCGGGGCCAACGTCCTGACTTTC. Amino acid sequence: CASSLASTAFGANVLTF. V gene TRBV7-6 combines with J gene TRBJ2-6; D ambiguous. V lost 0 bases and J 4 bases, leaving 13 bases between the germline ends. CDR3 length: 17 amino acids. Germline CDR1 and CDR2: SGHVS and FNYEAQ.

The sample holds one count of this clonotype. This sequence joins TRBV10-3 and TRBJ1-2, with 8 bases matching TRBD1. The length of the CDR3 is 16 residues. Germline V CDR1 and CDR2: ENHRY, SYGVKD. J lost 2 bases, V lost 0 bases, and 5 bases had no gene match. The CDR3 sequence: CAISESTGEVNYGYTF. DNA of the CDR3: TGTGCCATCAGTGAGTCGACAGGGGAGGTCAACTATGGCTACACCTTC.

The gene calls are TRBV11-1 and TRBJ2-3; tentatively, D is TRBD2 (5 bases). Germline lookup yields CDR1 SGHAT and CDR2 FQDESV (reference sequence). CDR3 length: 15 residues. V lost 5 bases and J lost 1, with 13 bases in between. The CDR3 protein is CASSQAVRGTDTQYF. CDR3 DNA sequence: TGTGCCAGCAGCCAAGCGGTGCGGGGCACAGATACGCAGTATTTT.

This clonotype was recorded a few times. The genes are TRBV4-3 and TRBJ1-1; TRBD1 might be the D (5 bases). The CDR3 consists of 18 residues. Germline values: CDR1 LGHNA, CDR2 YSLEER. The ends were cut back, 1 base at V and 1 base at J, with 19 bases in the middle. CDR3 sequence: CASSQGSRGPISNTEAFF. The CDR3 DNA reads TGCGCCAGCAGCCAAGGCTCGAGGGGACCGATCTCGAACACTGAAGCTTTCTTT.

The V gene is TRBV12-3 or TRBV12-4, the J gene TRBJ2-7; 11 positions match TRBD2. Germline trimming cut 4 bases from V and 4 bases from J; bases unmatched to any gene: 6. This CDR3 spans 15 amino acids. CDR3 region: CASSSRTSGRYEQYF. CDR3 DNA: TGTGCCAGCAGTTCCCGGACTAGCGGGCGTTACGAGCAGTACTTC.

This chain joins TRBV4-3 and TRBJ2-7, with a possible D match to TRBD2 (6 bases). Germline CDR1 is LGHNA and CDR2 is YSLEER. V dropped 4 bases and J dropped 3 bases, with 13 bases sitting between them. The CDR3 is made up of 14 amino acids. CDR3 amino acids: CASSLTWGVYEQYF. The CDR3 DNA reads TGCGCCAGCAGCCTGACTTGGGGGGTCTACGAGCAGTACTTC.

The J gene is TRBJ2-3, the V gene TRBV5-1, with D tentatively TRBD2 (5 bases). Germline lookup yields CDR1 SGHRS and CDR2 YFSETQ. V lost 4 bases and J lost 4, with 16 bases in between. This CDR3 is 15 amino acids long. This chain's CDR3 is CASSTGVSGPDTQYF. CDR3 coding DNA: TGCGCCAGCAGCACCGGGGTCTCAGGCCCAGATACGCAGTATTTT.

Written as DNA, the CDR3 is TGTGCCAGCAGCCAAGATGGGGCAAGCTCTAATGAAAAACTGTTTTTT. It codes for CASSQDGASSNEKLFF. The rearrangement links TRBV4-2 to TRBJ1-4; D might be TRBD1 (5 bases). V lost 0 bases to trimming and J lost 3 bases, with 11 bases between them. Germline loops: CDR1 LGHNA, CDR2 YNFKEQ. This CDR3 spans 16 amino acids.

This clonotype occurred a few times. This chain connects TRBV7-2 to TRBJ1-2; weak D call: TRBD1 (5 bases). This CDR3 has 14 residues. Per germline, CDR1 SGHTA and CDR2 FQGNSA. Trimming pared 4 bases from V and 2 bases from J, leaving 11 bases between. This chain's CDR3 is CASSYLTENYGYTF. DNA for the CDR3: TGTGCCAGCAGCTACCTGACAGAAAACTATGGCTACACCTTC.

This clonotype was detected once. The CDR3 DNA is TGCAGCGTGTCCGGGACTCACGTTCAGTTCTTC. It codes for CSVSGTHVQFF. The V gene is TRBV29-1, the J gene TRBJ2-1; perhaps TRBD2 as D (6 bases). Trimming pared 6 bases from V and 13 bases from J, leaving 16 bases between. The CDR3 loop spans 11 amino acids. Germline CDR1 reads SQVTM; CDR2 reads ANQGSEA.

In regard to this clonotype: The junction shows a germline mismatch at one end, possibly a read error. This chain uses TRBV12-3 or TRBV12-4 with TRBJ2-7, with D tentatively TRBD2 (5 bases). The CDR3 length is 16 residues. This chain's CDR3 is CASSPVLGTFRNEQYF. CDR3 DNA sequence: TGCGCCAGCAGTCCCGTACTAGGTACCTTTAGGAACGAGCAGTACTTC.

This clonotype has just a few counts. This sequence joins TRBV6-6 and TRBJ2-4, with D possibly matching TRBD2 (6 bases). The J call is uncertain, as TRBJ2-5 better fits the DNA end. The CDR3 totals 12 residues. Germline-derived CDR1 and CDR2 are MNHNY and SVGAGI (reference sequence). CDR3 in amino acids: CASRGTPETQYF. The DNA of the CDR3 is TGTGCCAGCAGAGGGACTCCCGAGACCCAGTACTTC.